One and the same sample provided the 32 T cell receptor beta chains below, sequenced in a study of T cell changes during pregnancy in multiple sclerosis. The method was immunoSEQ multiplex PCR; TCRdb's version includes in-frame clones alone and lacks a portion of them. Of 55,000 or so clones listed, around 92% are singletons. Sequenced material: CD4+ T cells from peripheral blood mononuclear cells, taken after pregnancy. The receptors were sampled from a female donor in good health, enrolled as a control in a pregnancy study.

The chain recombines TRBV7-2 with TRBJ2-1; TRBD1 might be the D (5 bases). V was shortened by 5 bases and J by 6 bases, with 11 bases between the two germline ends. The CDR3 has 13 amino acids. Germline CDR1 is SGHTA and CDR2 is FQGNSA. CDR3 residues: CASSPKGSNEQFF. The DNA of the CDR3 is TGTGCCAGCAGCCCAAAGGGGTCCAATGAGCAGTTCTTC.

The rearrangement uses TRBV4-3 and TRBJ2-7, with TRBD1 as a possible D gene (6 bases). Germline loops: CDR1 LGHNA, CDR2 YSLEER. The ends were cut back, 1 base at V and 6 bases at J, with 13 bases in the middle. The CDR3 runs 14 residues. CDR3 protein: CASSQVQGRVEQYF. CDR3 coding DNA: TGCGCCAGCAGCCAAGTCCAGGGGCGGGTCGAGCAGTACTTC.

This sequence joins TRBV30 and TRBJ1-2, with D hard to call. Trimming took 0 bases from V and 5 from J, leaving 7 bases between them. The CDR3 is 12 residues long. Per germline, CDR1 GTSNPN and CDR2 SVGIG (reference sequence). This chain's CDR3 is CAWSVGGYGYTF. The CDR3 nucleotides are TGTGCCTGGAGTGTAGGAGGGTATGGCTACACCTTC.

The CDR3 DNA reads as TGTGCCAGCAGTCCTCGGGGAAATTCACCCCTCCACTTT. Protein product: CASSPRGNSPLHF. The J gene is TRBJ1-6, the V gene TRBV6-6; D remains unclear. Germline CDR1 and CDR2: MNHNY and SVGAGI (reference sequence). V gave up 5 bases and J gave up 7 bases, with 9 bases separating them. There are 13 residues in the CDR3.

The chain carries TRBV9 and TRBJ2-3, with D possibly TRBD2 on 6 matching bases. From germline, CDR1 is SGDLS and CDR2 YYNGEE. CDR3 length: 14 residues. The V and J ends lost 0 bases and 6 bases respectively, with 11 bases between them. CDR3 in DNA: TGTGCCAGCAGCGTAGACCCAAGCGGGGATACGCAGTATTTT. It yields the protein CASSVDPSGDTQYF.

This clone was seen only once. The chain has TRBV5-4 and TRBJ2-3, with 8 bases fitting TRBD2. With 2 bases clipped from V and 3 bases from J, the junction kept 8 bases outside the gene matches. The CDR3 runs 16 residues. Germline lookup yields CDR1 SGHNT and CDR2 YYREEE (reference sequence). The CDR3 bases are TGTGCCAGCAGCTTACCCGGGACTAGGAATACAGATACGCAGTATTTT. This codes for CASSLPGTRNTDTQYF.

This chain links TRBV6-5 with TRBJ2-7; D is unclear. The V end lost 5 bases, the J end lost 6 bases, and 14 bases lay between the germline ends. The CDR3 sequence is 13 residues long. Germline V gene sequence: CDR1 MNHEY, CDR2 SVGAGI. The DNA for the CDR3 is TGTGCCAGCAGTCCACACGCCCAGATCGAGCAGTACTTC. The encoded protein is CASSPHAQIEQYF.

V and J are TRBV6-5 and TRBJ2-1; 8 nucleotides align to TRBD2. CDR3 length equals 13 residues. The V gene end was trimmed by 6 bases and the J gene end by 12 bases; junction bases not matched to a gene: 10. The germline gives CDR1 MNHEY, CDR2 SVGAGI. The CDR3 DNA reads as TGTGCCAGCAGGCACGAAACGGGGGGGAGGCAGTTCTTC. This codes for CASRHETGGRQFF.

The chain couples TRBV9 to TRBJ2-5; 9 bases match TRBD2. The CDR3 sequence is 15 residues long. V gave up 4 bases and J gave up 2 bases; unmatched junction bases: 6. The germline V gene encodes CDR1 SGDLS and CDR2 YYNGEE. CDR3 region: CASSPGLAGQETQYF. The CDR3 DNA sequence: TGTGCCAGCAGCCCGGGGCTAGCGGGGCAAGAGACCCAGTACTTC.

The CDR3 is CASSPWGGSNQPQHF. In DNA form, the CDR3 reads TGTGCCAGCTCACCATGGGGGGGAAGCAATCAGCCCCAGCATTTT. This chain connects TRBV18 to TRBJ1-5; D is perhaps TRBD1 (5 bases). Per the germline V gene, CDR1 is KGHSH and CDR2 is LQKENI. V gave up 2 bases and J gave up 1 base, with 9 bases separating them. The CDR3 has 15 amino acids.

V gene TRBV2 combines with J gene TRBJ1-2, with 9 bases that match TRBD1. CDR3 size: 15 residues. Germline V gene sequence: CDR1 SNHLY, CDR2 FYNNEI. V shed 4 bases and J 4 bases; nucleotides not matched to a gene: 7. CDR3 bases: TGTGCCAGCAGTGGAGGGGACAGGGAATTCTATGGCTACACCTTC. It is translated as CASSGGDREFYGYTF. The whole variable domain, filled in from reference TRBV2 and TRBJ1-2, reads EPEVTQTPSHQVTQMGQEVILRCVPISNHLYFYWYRQILGQKVEFLVSFYNNEISEKSEIFDDQFSVERPDGSNFTLKIRSTKLEDSAMYFCASSGGDREFYGYTFGSGTRLTVV.

This rearrangement joins TRBV6-5 to TRBJ2-3; D may be TRBD2 (6 bases). V was pared by 9 bases and J by 0 bases, with 7 bases between. CDR1 and CDR2 from the germline V gene are MNHEY and SVGAGI. This CDR3 has 12 amino acids. The CDR3, as DNA: TGTGCCAGTGGGGGGAGCACAGATACGCAGTATTTT. Translating it yields CASGGSTDTQYF.

V is TRBV2 and J is TRBJ1-3; D gene unclear. This CDR3 is built from 15 residues. Germline V CDR1 and CDR2: SNHLY, FYNNEI. Trimming cost V 5 bases and J 2 bases, with 13 bases left between them. The CDR3 DNA sequence: TGTGCCAGCAGTCAGTCAGGCAGTGCTGGAAACACCATATATTTT. As protein: CASSQSGSAGNTIYF.

The CDR3 DNA sequence: TGCAGCGTGCGGGACAGGGGGAAACATCAGCCCCAGCATTTT. Amino acid sequence: CSVRDRGKHQPQHF. The V and J genes are TRBV29-1 and TRBJ1-5, with 11 bases aligning to TRBD1. J gave up 5 bases and V 6 bases, and 6 bases lay outside the gene matches. The CDR3 sequence is 14 residues long. Germline assignment: CDR1 SQVTM and CDR2 ANQGSEA.

J is TRBJ1-4 and V is TRBV18; TRBD1 might be the D (6 bases). V shed 3 bases and J shed 8 bases, with 16 bases lying between them. This CDR3 is 15 amino acids long. CDR1 is KGHSH, CDR2 LQKENI, per germline. The CDR3 coding sequence is TGTGCCAGCTCACCCCCCTCGAGGGGGGGCGAAAAACTGTTTTTT. Protein sequence: CASSPPSRGGEKLFF.

The chain employs TRBV9 and TRBJ1-6, with TRBD1 matching 9 bases. Germline CDR1 SGDLS, CDR2 YYNGEE. This CDR3 has 16 amino acids. V gave up 0 bases and J gave up 9 bases; unmatched junction bases: 7. The CDR3 loop reads CASSVGRTGVSSPLHF. The CDR3, as DNA: TGTGCCAGCAGCGTAGGGAGGACAGGGGTGAGTTCACCCCTCCACTTT.

V is TRBV4-1 and J is TRBJ1-2, with TRBD1 matching 7 bases. The germline CDR1 and CDR2 sequences are MGHRA and YSYEKL. CDR3 size: 13 residues. V gave up 4 bases and J gave up 7 bases; unmatched junction bases: 6. Here the CDR3 DNA reads TGCGCCAGCAGCCTACAGGGGTTGGCTGGCTACACCTTC. It translates to CASSLQGLAGYTF.

The genes are TRBV7-9 and TRBJ1-2, with 12 bases aligning to TRBD1. The CDR3 covers 15 residues. V trimming: 5 bases; J trimming: 8 bases; junction bases outside the gene matches: 9. Germline values: CDR1 SEHNR, CDR2 FQNEAQ (reference sequence). CDR3 protein: CASSPPGQGAWGYTF. CDR3 bases: TGTGCCAGCAGCCCGCCGGGACAGGGGGCTTGGGGCTACACCTTC.

The rearrangement uses TRBV29-1 and TRBJ1-1, with TRBD1 as a possible D gene (5 bases). Germline CDR1 reads SQVTM; CDR2 reads ANQGSEA. The V end was cut by 7 bases, the J end by 1 base, with 10 bases between. CDR3 length: 12 residues. The CDR3: CSAGGGNTEAFF. CDR3 bases: TGCAGCGCCGGGGGAGGGAACACTGAAGCTTTCTTT. Based on the CDR3 plus reference TRBV29-1 and TRBJ1-1, the full variable domain is SAVISQKPSRDICQRGTSLTIQCQVDSQVTMMFWYRQQPGQSLTLIATANQGSEATYESGFVIDKFPISRPNLTFSTLTVSNMSPEDSSIYLCSAGGGNTEAFFGQGTRLTVV.

J is TRBJ1-6 and V is TRBV2; D unresolved. The CDR3 runs 12 residues. The V gene lost 7 bases and the J gene lost 5 bases, with 6 bases spanning the gap. CDR1 and CDR2 from the germline V gene are SNHLY and FYNNEI. The CDR3, as DNA: TGTGCCAGCATGGCAGATAATTCACCCCTCCACTTT. This sequence encodes CASMADNSPLHF.

Points on this clone: Other DNA sequences of this sample code for an identical CDR3. The chain links TRBV7-2 to TRBJ1-1, with 8 positions matching TRBD1. V dropped 1 base and J dropped 2; count of bases not matched to a gene: 3. Germline V gene sequence: CDR1 SGHTA, CDR2 FQGNSA. This CDR3 is built from 15 residues. In DNA, the CDR3 is TGTGCCAGCAGCTTAGTCGGACAGGGTAACACTGAAGCTTTCTTT. It codes for CASSLVGQGNTEAFF.

The V call is TRBV5-1, the J call TRBJ2-3; 11 bases are shared with TRBD2. The CDR3 consists of 16 residues. J was trimmed by 0 bases and V by 3 bases; bases with no gene match: 3. Per the germline V gene, CDR1 is SGHRS and CDR2 is YFSETQ. The CDR3 bases are TGCGCCAGCAGCTCTCGGACTAGCGGGAGCACAGATACGCAGTATTTT. It encodes CASSSRTSGSTDTQYF. Full variable domain (missing parts from reference TRBV5-1 and TRBJ2-3): KAGVTQTPRYLIKTRGQQVTLSCSPISGHRSVSWYQQTPGQGLQFLFEYFSETQRNKGNFPGRFSGRQFSNSRSEMNVSTLELGDSALYLCASSSRTSGSTDTQYFGPGTRLTVL.

The rearrangement uses TRBV27 and TRBJ1-6; D may be TRBD1 (5 bases). Trimming took off 1 base at V and 0 bases at J, with 16 bases between the two ends. The CDR3 runs 19 residues. The V gene's germline CDR1 is MNHEY and CDR2 SMNVEV (reference sequence). The CDR3 region has the DNA TGTGCCAGCAGTTTATTATTGTTTGGGGGGGACTCCTATAATTCACCCCTCCACTTT. It specifies CASSLLLFGGDSYNSPLHF.

The rearrangement links TRBV7-2 to TRBJ2-4; 16 nucleotides line up with TRBD2. V shed 4 bases, J shed 0 bases, and the junction held 3 bases outside the gene matches. This CDR3 comprises 18 residues. Germline loops: CDR1 SGHTA, CDR2 FQGNSA. CDR3 sequence: CASSSGLAGGLAKNIQYF. The CDR3 region has the DNA TGTGCCAGCAGCTCGGGACTAGCGGGGGGGCTAGCCAAAAACATTCAGTACTTC.

The chain combines TRBV4-1 with TRBJ1-2, with TRBD1 matching over 7 bases. The germline gives CDR1 MGHRA, CDR2 YSYEKL. V shed 0 bases, J shed 10 bases, and the junction held 5 bases outside the gene matches. The CDR3 is made up of 13 amino acids. Here the CDR3 DNA reads TGCGCCAGCAGCCAAGATCGGGACAGACTCTACACCTTC. Translated, it gives CASSQDRDRLYTF.

The rearrangement joins TRBV27 to TRBJ1-1; D not certain. From germline, CDR1 is MNHEY and CDR2 SMNVEV (reference sequence). Trimming pared 5 bases from V and 1 base from J, leaving 14 bases between. The CDR3 spans 15 residues. The CDR3 region has the DNA TGTGCCAGCAGTCCCCGAGAGCTTCCGAACACTGAAGCTTTCTTT. This gives the protein CASSPRELPNTEAFF.

J is TRBJ2-3 and V is TRBV18; D ambiguous. Germline CDR1 reads KGHSH; CDR2 reads LQKENI. The CDR3 has 12 residues. V was shortened by 6 bases and J by 2 bases, with 6 bases between the two germline ends. CDR3 sequence reads: CASSEITDTQYF. In nucleotides, the CDR3 is TGTGCCAGCTCGGAGATCACAGATACGCAGTATTTT. Using reference TRBV18 and TRBJ2-3 for the parts outside the CDR3, the full variable domain is NAGVMQNPRHLVRRRGQEARLRCSPMKGHSHVYWYRQLPEEGLKFMVYLQKENIIDESGMPKERFSAEFPKEGPSILRIQQVVRGDSAAYFCASSEITDTQYFGPGTRLTVL.

The V gene is TRBV18, the J gene TRBJ1-4; 7 nucleotides agree with TRBD1. The CDR3 totals 17 residues. The germline V gene encodes CDR1 KGHSH and CDR2 LQKENI. V lost 3 bases, J lost 0 bases, and 7 bases stayed unmatched. Written as DNA, the CDR3 is TGTGCCAGCTCACCTAGGTCTACAGGGGCAACTAATGAAAAACTGTTTTTT. This gives the protein CASSPRSTGATNEKLFF.

This clone was detected a few times. The V call is TRBV28, the J call TRBJ1-6; perhaps TRBD1 as D (6 bases). This CDR3 spans 15 amino acids. V was pared by 7 bases and J by 5 bases, with 15 bases between. Germline CDR1 MDHEN, CDR2 SYDVKM. The CDR3 loop reads CASTTQDSHNSPLHF. The CDR3, as DNA: TGTGCCAGCACCACTCAGGACAGTCATAATTCACCCCTCCACTTT.

This chain joins TRBV5-4 and TRBJ2-5; the D gene is possibly TRBD2 (5 bases). The V and J ends lost 0 bases and 2 bases respectively, with 8 bases between them. Germline V CDR1 and CDR2: SGHNT, YYREEE (reference sequence). The CDR3 contains 14 residues. The CDR3 spells CASSLGLAQETQYF. The CDR3 DNA is TGTGCCAGCAGCTTGGGGCTAGCTCAAGAGACCCAGTACTTC.

This chain links TRBV4-1 with TRBJ1-2, with a weak D call TRBD1 (6 bases). Germline V gene sequence: CDR1 MGHRA, CDR2 YSYEKL. This CDR3 comprises 16 residues. V was clipped by 0 bases and J by 4 bases, with 15 bases between them. CDR3 amino acids: CASSQDPGVRGYGYTF. Here the CDR3 DNA reads TGCGCCAGCAGCCAAGATCCAGGGGTTCGGGGCTATGGCTACACCTTC.

The chain carries TRBV6-6 and TRBJ1-6; TRBD1 might be the D (5 bases). CDR3 length: 11 residues. CDR1 is MNHNY, CDR2 SVGAGI, per germline (reference sequence). V was pared by 8 bases and J by 10 bases, with 9 bases between. Written as DNA, the CDR3 is TGTGCCAGCTCAAAGGGGTCACCCCTCCACTTT. It codes for CASSKGSPLHF.